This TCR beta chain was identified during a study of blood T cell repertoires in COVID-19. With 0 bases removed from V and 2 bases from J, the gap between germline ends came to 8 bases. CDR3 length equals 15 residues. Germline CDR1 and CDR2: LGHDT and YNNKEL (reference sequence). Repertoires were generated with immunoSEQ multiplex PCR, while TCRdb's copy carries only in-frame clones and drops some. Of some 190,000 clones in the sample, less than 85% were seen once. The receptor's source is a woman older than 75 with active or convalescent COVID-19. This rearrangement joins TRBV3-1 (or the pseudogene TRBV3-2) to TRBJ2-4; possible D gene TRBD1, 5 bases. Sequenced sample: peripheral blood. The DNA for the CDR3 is TGTGCCAGCAGCCAAGAAGGGGTAACCAAAAACATTCAGTACTTC. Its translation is CASSQEGVTKNIQYF.